The following is a T cell receptor (beta chain) sequence with its context. This sample is drawn from a study of blood T cell repertoires in COVID-19. Overall study context: The origin of the acute and convalescent COVID-19 samples was the United States, Italy and Spain. Sources were T cells, B-cell-depleted T cells, or PBMCs; the material itself was cDNA or gDNA.

Source study methods: Amplifying reference gene primers gave estimates of nucleated cell counts. Measured with immunoSEQ multiplex PCR; TCRdb has only the in-frame clones, and not every one. That table supplies the V and J calls and clone size; D and trimming were determined from the DNA. The sample lists some 80,000 clones, approximately 89% occurring once. Germline-derived CDR1 and CDR2 are LNHNV and YYDKDF (reference sequence). The ends were cut back, 0 bases at V and 8 bases at J, with 8 bases in the middle. The CDR3 loop spans 13 amino acids. V gene TRBV15 combines with J gene TRBJ2-1, with no clear D. The clonotype was recovered from a man between 45 and 60 years old with active or convalescent COVID-19. Sequences were obtained from peripheral blood. Here the CDR3 reads CATSRDPEDEQFF. The CDR3 bases are TGTGCCACCAGCAGAGATCCCGAGGATGAGCAGTTCTTC.